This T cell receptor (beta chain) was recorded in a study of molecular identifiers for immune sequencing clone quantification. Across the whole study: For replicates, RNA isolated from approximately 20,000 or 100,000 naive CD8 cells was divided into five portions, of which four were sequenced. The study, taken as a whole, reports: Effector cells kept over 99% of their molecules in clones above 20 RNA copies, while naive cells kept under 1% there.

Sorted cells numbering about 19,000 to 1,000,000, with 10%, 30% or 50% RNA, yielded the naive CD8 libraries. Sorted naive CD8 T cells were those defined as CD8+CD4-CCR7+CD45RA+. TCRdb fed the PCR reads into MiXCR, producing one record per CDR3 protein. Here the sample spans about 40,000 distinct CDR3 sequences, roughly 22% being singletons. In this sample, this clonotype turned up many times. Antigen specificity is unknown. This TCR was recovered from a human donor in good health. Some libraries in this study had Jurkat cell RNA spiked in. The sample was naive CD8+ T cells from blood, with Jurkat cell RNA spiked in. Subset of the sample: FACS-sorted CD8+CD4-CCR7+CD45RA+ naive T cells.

This chain's CDR3 is CASSLGEDSGNTIYF. The CDR3 DNA reads as TGCGCCAGCAGCTTGGGTGAAGACTCTGGAAACACCATATATTTT. V and J are TRBV5-1 and TRBJ1-3; D not resolved. This CDR3 comprises 15 residues. V shed 0 bases and J shed 0 bases, with 7 bases lying between them. Germline V gene lookup returns CDR1 SGHRS and CDR2 YFSETQ. Complete variable domain (other parts from reference TRBV5-1 and TRBJ1-3): KAGVTQTPRYLIKTRGQQVTLSCSPISGHRSVSWYQQTPGQGLQFLFEYFSETQRNKGNFPGRFSGRQFSNSRSEMNVSTLELGDSALYLCASSLGEDSGNTIYFGEGSWLTVV.